This T cell receptor (beta chain) was profiled in a study of response to subunit inactivated influenza vaccine. Study results and caveats: Each seasonal influenza vaccination, the authors suggested, recruits few new T cells.

A remark on this clonotype: No antigen is known for it.

The ends were cut back, 5 bases at V and 0 bases at J, with 14 bases in the middle. In germline, CDR1 is SGHTA, CDR2 FQGNSA. The CDR3 is made up of 15 amino acids. One entry per CDR3 protein results from TCRdb running MiXCR on the RT-PCR reads. The sample shows about 780,000 distinct CDR3 sequences, roughly 20% of them seen only once. The J gene is TRBJ2-7, the V gene TRBV7-2; D assignment may be TRBD1 or TRBD2 (6 bases each). The sample was PBMCs from blood, taken about 5 days after vaccination. The TCR comes from a man aged 50 to 60 who received an inactivated influenza vaccine. DNA of the CDR3: TGTGCCAGCAGCAATGTGGGGGGCCTCTCCTACGAGCAGTACTTC. It codes for CASSNVGGLSYEQYF.